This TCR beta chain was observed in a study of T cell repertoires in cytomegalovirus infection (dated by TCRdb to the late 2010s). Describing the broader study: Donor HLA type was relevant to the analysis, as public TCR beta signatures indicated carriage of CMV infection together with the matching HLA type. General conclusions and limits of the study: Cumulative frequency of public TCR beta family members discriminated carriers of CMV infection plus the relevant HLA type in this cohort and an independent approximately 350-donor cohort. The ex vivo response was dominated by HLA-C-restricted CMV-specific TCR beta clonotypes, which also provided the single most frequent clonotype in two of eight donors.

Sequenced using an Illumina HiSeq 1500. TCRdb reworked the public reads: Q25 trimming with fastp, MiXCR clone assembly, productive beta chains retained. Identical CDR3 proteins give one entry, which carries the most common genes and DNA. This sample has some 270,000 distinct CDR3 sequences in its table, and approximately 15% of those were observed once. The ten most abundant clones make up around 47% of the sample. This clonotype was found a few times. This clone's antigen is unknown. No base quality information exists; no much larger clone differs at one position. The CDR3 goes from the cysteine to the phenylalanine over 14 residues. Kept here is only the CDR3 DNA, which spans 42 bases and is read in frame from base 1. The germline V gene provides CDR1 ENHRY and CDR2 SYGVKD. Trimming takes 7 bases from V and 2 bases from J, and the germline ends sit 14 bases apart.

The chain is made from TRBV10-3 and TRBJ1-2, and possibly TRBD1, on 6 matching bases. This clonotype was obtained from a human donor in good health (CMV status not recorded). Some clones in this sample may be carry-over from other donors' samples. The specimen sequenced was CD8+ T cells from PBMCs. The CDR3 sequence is CAIKDSASNYGYTF. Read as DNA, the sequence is TGTGCCATCAAGGACAGTGCCTCCAACTATGGCTACACCTTC.